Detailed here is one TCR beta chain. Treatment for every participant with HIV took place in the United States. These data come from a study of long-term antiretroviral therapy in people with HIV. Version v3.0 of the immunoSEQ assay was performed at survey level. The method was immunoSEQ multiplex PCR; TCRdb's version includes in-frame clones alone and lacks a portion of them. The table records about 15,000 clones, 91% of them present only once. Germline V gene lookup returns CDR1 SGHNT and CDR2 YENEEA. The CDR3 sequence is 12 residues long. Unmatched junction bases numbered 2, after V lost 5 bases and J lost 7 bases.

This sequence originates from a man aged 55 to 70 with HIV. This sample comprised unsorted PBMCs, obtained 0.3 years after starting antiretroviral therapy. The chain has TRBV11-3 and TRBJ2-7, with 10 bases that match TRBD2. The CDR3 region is CASSELAGEQYF. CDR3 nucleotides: TGTGCCAGCAGCGAACTAGCGGGGGAGCAGTACTTC.